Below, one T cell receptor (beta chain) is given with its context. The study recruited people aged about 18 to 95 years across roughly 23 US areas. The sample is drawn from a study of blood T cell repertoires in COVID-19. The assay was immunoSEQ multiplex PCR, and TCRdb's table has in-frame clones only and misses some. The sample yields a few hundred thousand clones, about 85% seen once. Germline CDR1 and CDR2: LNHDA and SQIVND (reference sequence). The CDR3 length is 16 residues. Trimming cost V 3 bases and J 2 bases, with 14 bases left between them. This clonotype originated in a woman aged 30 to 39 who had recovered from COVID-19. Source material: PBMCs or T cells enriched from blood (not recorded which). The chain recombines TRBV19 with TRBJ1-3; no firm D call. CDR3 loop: CASSIGSFGAGNTIYF. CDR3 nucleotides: TGTGCCAGTAGTATTGGGAGTTTTGGAGCTGGAAACACCATATATTTT.